Presented here are 31 T cell receptor beta chains from one specimen sequenced in a study of monozygotic twins with inflammatory bowel disease. Each CDR3 protein gets one entry in TCRdb, which reprocessed the 5' RACE reads and gives no DNA. The specimen's table records some 200,000 distinct CDR3 sequences. Sequenced material: blood. Receptors originate from a human donor with ulcerative colitis or Crohn's disease, or a healthy co-twin of an affected twin (not recorded which).

The chain combines TRBV4-2 with TRBJ2-2; as DNA is missing, the TRBD1 call by TCRdb cannot be tested. Per germline, CDR1 LGHNA and CDR2 YNFKEQ. This CDR3 is 14 amino acids long. The CDR3 loop reads CASSSTGGTGELFF.

The chain recombines TRBV20-1 with TRBJ2-1; TCRdb names TRBD2, which stays unverified in the absence of DNA. The CDR3 has 12 residues. Per germline, CDR1 DFQATT and CDR2 SNEGSKA (reference sequence). This chain's CDR3 is CSASPGTFRQFF.

The V call is TRBV5-1, the J call TRBJ2-2. The CDR3 extends over 14 amino acids. From germline, CDR1 is SGHRS and CDR2 YFSETQ. CDR3 residues: CASRAGENTGELFF. Filled out from reference TRBV5-1 and TRBJ2-2, the complete variable domain reads KAGVTQTPRYLIKTRGQQVTLSCSPISGHRSVSWYQQTPGQGLQFLFEYFSETQRNKGNFPGRFSGRQFSNSRSEMNVSTLELGDSALYLCASRAGENTGELFFGEGSRLTVL.

The chain recombines TRBV5-6 with TRBJ2-1; TCRdb's D gene call, TRBD2, goes unchecked for lack of DNA. This CDR3 region has 16 residues. Per the germline V gene, CDR1 is SGHDT and CDR2 is YYEEEE. The CDR3: CASSLIAGGSYNEQFF.

This chain links TRBV20-1 with TRBJ1-5; TCRdb's D gene call, TRBD1, goes unchecked for lack of DNA. Germline values: CDR1 DFQATT, CDR2 SNEGSKA (reference sequence). The CDR3 is made up of 14 amino acids. CDR3 residues: CSARGGPGEQPQHF.

V usage is TRBV29-1 and J usage is TRBJ1-5; TCRdb calls TRBD1, which cannot be checked without DNA. Germline V gives CDR1 SQVTM, CDR2 ANQGSEA. The CDR3 is 13 amino acids. The CDR3 protein is CSVFTGSNQPQHF.

The chain joins TRBV6-2 or TRBV6-3 to TRBJ2-3; the TRBD1 assignment by TCRdb is unverifiable without DNA. The CDR3 is 16 amino acids. Germline V gene data show CDR1 as MNHEY and CDR2 as SVGEGT. CDR3 loop: CASSPRNGQGTDTQYF.

This CDR3 is CASSIGTGLNTIYF. The chain uses TRBV11-2 and TRBJ1-3; TCRdb selects TRBD1, and the lack of DNA leaves this call unchecked. The CDR3 consists of 14 residues. CDR1 and CDR2 from the germline V gene are SGHAT and FQNNGV.

The chain uses TRBV7-9 and TRBJ2-3. CDR1 is SEHNR and CDR2 is FQNEAQ in the germline V gene (reference sequence). The CDR3 loop spans 12 amino acids. The chain's CDR3 is CASSRAGDTQYF.

The rearrangement joins TRBV12-3 or TRBV12-4 to TRBJ1-5; TCRdb designates TRBD1, a call that cannot be tested without DNA. The CDR3 sequence is 15 residues long. The CDR3 is CASRSQGSSRQPQHF.

The chain links TRBV3-1 to TRBJ1-2; checking the TCRdb D call of TRBD1 is not possible without DNA. CDR3 size: 16 residues. Germline V gives CDR1 LGHDT, CDR2 YNNKEL (reference sequence). Here the CDR3 reads CASSRSGQLFNYGYTF.

The chain employs TRBV20-1 and TRBJ2-3. Germline V CDR1 and CDR2: DFQATT, SNEGSKA (reference sequence). The CDR3 is 14 amino acids. CDR3 region: CSAGHEMATDTQYF.

The chain employs TRBV28 and TRBJ1-5; absent DNA, TCRdb's TRBD1 call cannot be checked. Germline V CDR1 and CDR2: MDHEN, SYDVKM. The CDR3 is made up of 15 amino acids. The CDR3 sequence is CASSFSSGLNQPQHF.

The chain employs TRBV4-1 and TRBJ1-5; absent DNA, TCRdb's TRBD1 call cannot be checked. Looked up from germline, CDR1 is MGHRA and CDR2 is YSYEKL. The CDR3 totals 17 residues. The CDR3 reads CASSQEFWQGYNQPQHF.

The chain recombines TRBV7-3 with TRBJ2-2; TCRdb's D call of TRBD1 is untestable without DNA. Per germline, CDR1 SGHTA and CDR2 FQGTGA. The CDR3 length is 16 residues. This CDR3 reads CASSLIRPGSTGELFF. Using reference TRBV7-3 and TRBJ2-2 for the parts outside the CDR3, the full variable domain is GAGVSQTPSNKVTEKGKYVELRCDPISGHTALYWYRQSLGQGPEFLIYFQGTGAADDSGLPNDRFFAVRPEGSVSTLKIQRTERGDSAVYLCASSLIRPGSTGELFFGEGSRLTVL.

The chain links TRBV5-1 to TRBJ1-1; the D call from TCRdb, TRBD1, cannot be confirmed without DNA. The germline CDR1 and CDR2 sequences are SGHRS and YFSETQ. This CDR3 spans 15 amino acids. The CDR3 loop is CASSASQGARTEAFF.

The chain is built from TRBV18 and TRBJ1-6. Germline V gene lookup returns CDR1 KGHSH and CDR2 LQKENI. The CDR3 loop spans 14 amino acids. The CDR3 sequence: CASSETRNNSPLHF. The variable domain in full, completed from reference TRBV18 and TRBJ1-6, reads NAGVMQNPRHLVRRRGQEARLRCSPMKGHSHVYWYRQLPEEGLKFMVYLQKENIIDESGMPKERFSAEFPKEGPSILRIQQVVRGDSAAYFCASSETRNNSPLHFGNGTRLTVT.

J is TRBJ1-1 and V is TRBV7-9. CDR1 SEHNR and CDR2 FQNEAQ come from the germline V gene (reference sequence). This CDR3 has 13 amino acids. Here the CDR3 reads CASSFTLNTEAFF.

This sequence joins TRBV5-1 and TRBJ1-3. This CDR3 contains 15 residues. Germline loops: CDR1 SGHRS, CDR2 YFSETQ. The CDR3 is CASSSGHISGNTIYF.

This chain connects TRBV5-6 to TRBJ2-7; TCRdb's assignment of TRBD2 cannot be checked, as there is no DNA. The germline V gene has CDR1 SGHDT and CDR2 YYEEEE. This CDR3 contains 16 residues. CDR3 region: CASSLDGLRGAAEQYF.

The chain has TRBV13 and TRBJ2-1; the TCRdb call, TRBD1, lacks DNA for checking. Germline V lookup: CDR1 PRHDT, CDR2 FYEKMQ (reference sequence). The CDR3 loop spans 14 amino acids. The CDR3: CASRNQEGANEQFF.

This rearrangement joins TRBV7-2 to TRBJ2-3; TCRdb gives TRBD1 as the D gene, but with no DNA this cannot be confirmed. The CDR3 contains 14 residues. The V gene's germline CDR1 is SGHTA and CDR2 FQGNSA. Here the CDR3 reads CASSRFYSTDTQYF.

The CDR3 sequence: CSAWAGGGTAKNIQYF. The gene calls are TRBV20-1 and TRBJ2-4; TCRdb selects TRBD1, and the lack of DNA leaves this call unchecked. This CDR3 is 16 amino acids long. Germline assignment: CDR1 DFQATT and CDR2 SNEGSKA (reference sequence).

The CDR3 region is CASIDGLAGTGGQETQYF. The chain couples TRBV6-2 or TRBV6-3 to TRBJ2-5; TCRdb names TRBD2, which stays unverified in the absence of DNA. Germline V gene sequence: CDR1 MNHEY, CDR2 SVGEGT. The CDR3 length is 18 residues.

The gene calls are TRBV5-6 and TRBJ1-5; the D gene TCRdb calls, TRBD1, cannot be checked with no DNA. CDR1 is SGHDT and CDR2 is YYEEEE in the germline V gene. CDR3 length: 16 amino acids. The CDR3 protein is CASSLAEWGASQPQHF. Combining the CDR3 with reference TRBV5-6 and TRBJ1-5 gives the whole variable domain DAGVTQSPTHLIKTRGQQVTLRCSPKSGHDTVSWYQQALGQGPQFIFQYYEEEERQRGNFPDRFSGHQFPNYSSELNVNALLLGDSALYLCASSLAEWGASQPQHFGDGTRLSIL.

The genes are TRBV7-9 and TRBJ2-3. CDR1 and CDR2 (germline): SEHNR, FQNEAQ (reference sequence). CDR3 size: 12 residues. CDR3 amino acids: CASSLSADTQYF.

The chain joins TRBV12-3 or TRBV12-4 to TRBJ1-3; TCRdb gives TRBD1 as the D gene, but with no DNA this cannot be confirmed. This CDR3 has 15 amino acids. The CDR3 loop is CASSPQGVAGNTIYF.

The chain joins TRBV5-5 to TRBJ1-1. CDR1 is SGHKS, CDR2 YYEKEE, per germline (reference sequence). There are 13 residues in the CDR3. CDR3 sequence: CASSLAPATEAFF.

The chain couples TRBV29-1 to TRBJ2-5; TCRdb proposes TRBD1, but this gene call is untestable without DNA. CDR1 is SQVTM, CDR2 ANQGSEA, per germline. The CDR3 loop spans 12 amino acids. CDR3 residues: CSVVMGGETQYF.

The genes are TRBV5-1 and TRBJ1-5. The CDR3 runs 13 residues. Germline V gene lookup returns CDR1 SGHRS and CDR2 YFSETQ. This CDR3 is CASSFSSNQPQHF.

The chain couples TRBV12-2 to TRBJ1-1. TRBV12-2 is termed a pseudogene. This CDR3 spans 15 amino acids. The chain's CDR3 is CASRLRREGSTEAFF.